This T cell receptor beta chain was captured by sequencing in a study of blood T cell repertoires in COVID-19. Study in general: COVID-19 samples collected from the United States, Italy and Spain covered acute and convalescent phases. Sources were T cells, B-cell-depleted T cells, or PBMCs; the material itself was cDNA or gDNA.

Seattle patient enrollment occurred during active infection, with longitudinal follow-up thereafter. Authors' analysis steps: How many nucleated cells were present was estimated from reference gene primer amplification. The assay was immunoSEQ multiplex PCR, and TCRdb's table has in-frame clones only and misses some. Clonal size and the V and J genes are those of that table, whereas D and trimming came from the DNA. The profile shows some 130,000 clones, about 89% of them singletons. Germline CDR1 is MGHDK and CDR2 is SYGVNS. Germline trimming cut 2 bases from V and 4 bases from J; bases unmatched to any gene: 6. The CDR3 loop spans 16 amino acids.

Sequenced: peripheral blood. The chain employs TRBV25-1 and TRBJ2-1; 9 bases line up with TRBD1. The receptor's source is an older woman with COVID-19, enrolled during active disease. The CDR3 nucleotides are TGTGCCAGCAGTGAAAGGTCGACAGGGGGTTACAATGAGCAGTTCTTC. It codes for CASSERSTGGYNEQFF.